The entry below describes one T cell receptor (beta chain). The antigen it binds to is not known. No base qualities exist here, and no much larger clone lies one base off it. Inclusive of the bounding cysteine and phenylalanine, the CDR3 is 11 residues long. The retained sequence is limited to the CDR3, 33 bases, with the frame set at the first base. V is pared back by 2 bases and J by 9 bases, with 9 bases lying between the germline termini. Looking up the germline V gene yields CDR1 SQVTM and CDR2 ANQGSEA. Patients with a history of autoimmune disease or receiving systemic immunosuppression were excluded from the trial. Peripheral blood for TCR sequencing was collected from all dose cohorts at baseline, on cycle 4 day 1, and on cycle 7 day 1. Samples were obtained from an open-label, multicenter, first-in-human phase I dose-escalation trial of ivuxolimab. Adults with locally advanced or metastatic melanoma, renal cell, hepatocellular, or head and neck squamous cell carcinoma were enrolled in the trial. Before TCR sequencing, CD4+ T cells and CD8+ T cells from peripheral blood were sorted into separate populations.

The entry originates in a study of OX40 agonist ivuxolimab in advanced cancers. The study in broad terms: Ivuxolimab was an agonistic, fully human IgG2 monoclonal antibody directed against OX40 (CD134), a costimulatory receptor. Intravenous ivuxolimab was administered to patients every 2 weeks at six dose levels: 0.01, 0.1, 0.3, 1.5, 3 and 10 mg/kg. A male proportion of almost 85% and a mean age of about 60 years, ranging from 23 to 79, were recorded for the dose-escalation cohort. The paper covers the monotherapy dose-escalation part of the phase I ivuxolimab trial, which included N ≈ 50 patients. The purpose of peripheral TCRbeta sequencing was to test whether ivuxolimab changed TCR sequence diversity and led to clonal T-cell expansion. Three dose-escalation patients achieved partial responses, one with hepatocellular carcinoma and two with cutaneous melanoma. Prior anti-PD-1, anti-PD-L1 or anti-CTLA-4 therapy was permitted, and about two fifths of dose-escalation patients had received checkpoint inhibitors. Among the roughly 52 dose-escalation patients, 19 had hepatocellular carcinoma, approximately 15 melanoma, 9 renal cell carcinoma and 9 head and neck cancer.

The study at large found these results: Low levels of normalized T-cell clonal expansion were also seen in some patients who did not respond. After ivuxolimab, more expanded clones were found on average in CD8+ T cells than in CD4+ T cells. Clonal expansion of both CD4+ and CD8+ blood T cells was observed from baseline to week 6 at doses 0.1 to 3.0 mg/kg. Partial responders in the 0.1-3.0 mg/kg groups had among the lowest normalized peripheral clonal expansion, especially among CD8+ T cells. The antigen specificity of the peripheral T cells that underwent clonal expansion was not determined.

To sequence the TCRbeta CDR3 region, genomic DNA was isolated from the sorted cells. The immunoSEQ Assay was used for sequencing of TCRbeta CDR3 regions. Entries here come from immuneACCESS through TCRdb and include only in-frame sequences with V and J called. Some clones fail to appear in such tables; in the studies checked, an unresolved V gene covers under half of the shortfall, and the cause of the remainder is unknown. The sample yields about 32,000 clones; less than 90% were counted once. The leading ten clones occupy approximately 18% of the sample. The receptor's source is an adult with an advanced solid tumor such as melanoma, head and neck, liver or kidney cancer. The rearranged chain carries TRBV29-1 and TRBJ2-3; the D match is possibly TRBD1 or TRBD2, with 5 bases aligned in each. Sequencing used CD4+ or CD8+ T cells sorted from blood, obtained in a trial of the OX40 agonist ivuxolimab. Here the CDR3 is given as CSVEQGPTQYF. In nucleotide form, the sequence is TGCAGCGTTGAACAGGGACCGACGCAGTATTTT.